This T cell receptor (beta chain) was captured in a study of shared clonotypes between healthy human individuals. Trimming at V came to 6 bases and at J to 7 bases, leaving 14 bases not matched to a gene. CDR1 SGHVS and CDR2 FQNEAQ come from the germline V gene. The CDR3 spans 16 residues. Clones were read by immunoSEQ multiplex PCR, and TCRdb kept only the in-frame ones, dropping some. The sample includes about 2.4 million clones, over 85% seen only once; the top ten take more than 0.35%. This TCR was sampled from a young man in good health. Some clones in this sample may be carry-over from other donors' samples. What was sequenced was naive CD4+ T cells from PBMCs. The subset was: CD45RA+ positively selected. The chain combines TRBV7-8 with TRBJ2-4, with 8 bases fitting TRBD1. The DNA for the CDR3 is TGTGCCAGCAGTCTTACCCCCAGGGGGCCGTGGAACATTCAGTACTTC. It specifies CASSLTPRGPWNIQYF.